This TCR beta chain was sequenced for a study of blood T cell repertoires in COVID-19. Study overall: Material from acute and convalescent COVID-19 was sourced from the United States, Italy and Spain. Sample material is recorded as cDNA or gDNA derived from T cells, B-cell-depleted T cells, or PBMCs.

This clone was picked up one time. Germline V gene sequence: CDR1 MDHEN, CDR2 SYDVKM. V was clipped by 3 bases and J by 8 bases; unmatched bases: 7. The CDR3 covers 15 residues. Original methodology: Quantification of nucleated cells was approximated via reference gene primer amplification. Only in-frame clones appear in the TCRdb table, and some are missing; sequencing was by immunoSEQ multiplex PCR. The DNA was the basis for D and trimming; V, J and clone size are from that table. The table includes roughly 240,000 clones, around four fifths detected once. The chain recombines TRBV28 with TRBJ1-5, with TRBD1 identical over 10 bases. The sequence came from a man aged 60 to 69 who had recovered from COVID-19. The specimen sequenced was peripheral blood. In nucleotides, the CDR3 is TGTGCCAGCAGTTTTGGAGGACAGGGGGAAGAGCCCCAGCATTTT. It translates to CASSFGGQGEEPQHF. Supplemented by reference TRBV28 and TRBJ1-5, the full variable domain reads DVKVTQSSRYLVKRTGEKVFLECVQDMDHENMFWYRQDPGLGLRLIYFSYDVKMKEKGDIPEGYSVSREKKERFSLILESASTNQTSMYLCASSFGGQGEEPQHFGDGTRLSIL.